This TCR beta chain was captured in a study of OX40 agonist ivuxolimab in advanced cancers. Overall study results and limits: At doses 0.1 to 3.0 mg/kg, CD4+ and CD8+ clones expanded. On average, a greater number of expanded clones characterised CD8+ T cells relative to CD4+.

Worth noting for this clone: Its target is not known.

Trimming shortened V by 5 bases and J by 3 bases, and 8 bases separated the two germline ends. The CDR3 has 12 amino acids. Germline V gene sequence: CDR1 SEHNR, CDR2 FQNEAQ (reference sequence). The table came from immunoSEQ multiplex PCR; TCRdb's copy has only in-frame clones and leaves some out. The sample includes 40,000 to 45,000 clones, about 90% seen only once; the top ten take roughly 15%. The TCR was taken from an adult with an advanced solid tumor such as melanoma, head and neck, liver or kidney cancer. V gene TRBV7-9 combines with J gene TRBJ2-7; D is undetermined. This specimen consisted of CD4+ or CD8+ T cells sorted from blood, obtained in a trial of the OX40 agonist ivuxolimab. The CDR3 loop reads CASSPSFYEQYF. The DNA for the CDR3 is TGTGCCAGCAGCCCTTCCTTCTACGAGCAGTACTTC.